This is a list of T cell receptor beta chains from one sample in a study of T cells in Graves' hyperthyroidism and ophthalmopathy. TCRdb independently ran MiXCR on the multiplex PCR reads; one entry per CDR3 protein. The table includes fewer than 300,000 distinct CDR3 sequences, less than 30% detected once. The specimen sequenced was blood. The receptors shown here come from a man aged 35 to 55 with Graves' hyperthyroidism that later progressed to Graves' ophthalmopathy. Both conserved end residues are part of each CDR3. The D gene is left open where the match is weak. Some rows have no size entry. The others give once, few or many, or a class for an expanded clone.

>TRBV12-3/TRBV12-4|-|-|TRBJ2-5
CASSLTAAAQYF
TGTGCCAGCAGTTTAACGGCGGCGGCCCAGTACTTC
>TRBV6-5|-|many|TRBJ1-1
CASSYSRQNTEAFF
TGTGCCAGCAGTTACTCCCGACAGAACACTGAAGCTTTCTTT
>TRBV11-1|TRBD1|once|TRBJ1-1
CASSPRDRGANTEAFF
TGTGCCAGCAGCCCAAGGGACAGGGGCGCGAACACTGAAGCTTTCTTT
>TRBV10-3|-|many|TRBJ1-5
CAISEQGLPQHF
TGTGCCATCAGTGAGCAGGGATTGCCCCAGCATTTT
>TRBV30|-|-|TRBJ1-5
CAWKAAAGNQPQHF
TGTGCCTGGAAGGCCGCGGCGGGCAATCAGCCCCAGCATTTT
>TRBV18|TRBD1|-|TRBJ1-2
CASSHGTGLLDADGYTF
TGTGCCAGCTCACACGGGACAGGGCTTCTTGATGCGGATGGCTACACCTTC
>TRBV4-1|-|many|TRBJ1-1
CASSQDTGGTEAFF
TGCGCCAGCAGCCAAGATACGGGAGGCACTGAAGCTTTCTTT
>TRBV14|-|many|TRBJ1-3
CASSYRENTIYF
TGTGCCAGCAGTTACAGGGAGAACACCATATATTTT
>TRBV9|-|many|TRBJ1-5
CASSVGQGINQPQHF
TGTGCCAGCAGCGTAGGGCAGGGGATAAATCAGCCCCAGCATTTT
>TRBV30|-|many|TRBJ1-1
CAWSDPRGGQGRMNTEAFF
TGTGCCTGGAGTGATCCAAGGGGGGGGCAGGGTAGGATGAACACTGAAGCTTTCTTT
>TRBV6-5|-|-|TRBJ2-5
CASSYTTRQETQYF
TGTGCCAGCAGTTATACGACAAGACAAGAGACCCAGTACTTC
>TRBV4-1|-|-|TRBJ1-5
CASSQVSGLYSNQPQHF
TGCGCCAGCAGCCAAGTTTCAGGACTCTATAGCAATCAGCCCCAGCATTTT
>TRBV12-3/TRBV12-4|TRBD2|-|TRBJ2-7
CASSWGGVGSYEQYF
TGTGCCAGCAGTTGGGGGGGAGTGGGCTCCTACGAGCAGTACTTC
>TRBV3-1|-|many|TRBJ1-2
CASSPIGTTYGYTF
TGTGCCAGCAGCCCCATCGGGACAACCTATGGCTACACCTTC
>TRBV11-3|-|-|TRBJ2-4
CASSWQGSNIQYF
TGTGCCAGCAGCTGGCAAGGGTCAAACATTCAGTACTTC
>TRBV2|-|many|TRBJ1-2
CASRGGGQGYTF
TGTGCCAGCAGGGGTGGGGGCCAAGGCTACACCTTC
>TRBV6-2/TRBV6-3|-|many|TRBJ2-2
CASSYERTGELFF
TGTGCCAGCAGTTACGAAAGGACCGGGGAGCTGTTTTTT
>TRBV29-1|TRBD1|many|TRBJ1-2
CSVDWGQNGYGYTF
TGCAGCGTTGACTGGGGACAGAACGGCTATGGCTACACCTTC
>TRBV30|-|many|TRBJ1-3
CAWSAVTIVNTIYF
TGTGCCTGGAGTGCGGTGACCATAGTAAACACCATATATTTT
>TRBV11-2|TRBD1|many|TRBJ2-5
CASSSMTGGPGETQYF
TGTGCCAGCAGCTCCATGACAGGGGGGCCAGGGGAGACCCAGTACTTC
>TRBV2|TRBD1|many|TRBJ2-7
CASARQGAGEQYF
TGTGCCAGCGCCCGACAGGGGGCGGGTGAGCAGTACTTC
>TRBV7-9|-|many|TRBJ2-5
CASSFPGDGETQYF
TGTGCCAGCAGCTTCCCGGGGGACGGAGAGACCCAGTACTTC
>TRBV28|TRBD1|few|TRBJ1-1
CASSPWTGANTEAFF
TGTGCCAGCAGTCCCTGGACAGGGGCTAACACTGAAGCTTTCTTT
>TRBV15|-|few|TRBJ2-7
CATSSQMGYEQYF
TGTGCCACCAGCAGTCAGATGGGATACGAGCAGTACTTC
>TRBV18|TRBD2|many|TRBJ2-5
CASSRLARETQYF
TGTGCCAGCTCAAGACTAGCGCGGGAGACCCAGTACTTC
>TRBV12-3/TRBV12-4|-|many|TRBJ1-2
CASSQNYGYTF
TGTGCCAGCAGTCAGAACTATGGCTACACCTTC
>TRBV2|-|-|TRBJ2-7
CASSDPGRGYEQYF
TGTGCCAGCAGTGACCCAGGGAGAGGCTACGAGCAGTACTTC
>TRBV28|-|once|TRBJ1-1
CASSPPRGLNTEAFF
TGTGCCAGCAGTCCTCCGCGGGGACTTAACACTGAAGCTTTCTTT
>TRBV27|TRBD1|many|TRBJ2-4
CASSPGQGFVAKNIQYF
TGTGCCAGCAGTCCGGGACAGGGGTTCGTGGCCAAAAACATTCAGTACTTC
>TRBV5-1|-|many|TRBJ2-2
CASSLQNLNTGELFF
TGCGCCAGCAGCTTACAGAATTTGAACACCGGGGAGCTGTTTTTT
>TRBV2|-|many|TRBJ1-1
CASIQRTSGESEAFF
TGTGCCAGCATCCAAAGGACCTCAGGGGAGTCTGAAGCTTTCTTT
>TRBV11-3|TRBD2|many|TRBJ2-7
CASSSQREAYEQYF
TGTGCCAGCAGCTCGCAGCGGGAGGCCTACGAGCAGTACTTC
>TRBV24-1|TRBD1|many|TRBJ2-7
CATSDSTGGYEQYF
TGTGCCACCAGTGATTCAACAGGGGGCTACGAGCAGTACTTC
>TRBV4-1|-|many|TRBJ1-1
CASSQDASTEAFF
TGCGCCAGCAGCCAAGACGCTAGCACTGAAGCTTTCTTT
>TRBV11-2|-|many|TRBJ2-7
CASSLERGIYEQYF
TGTGCCAGCAGCTTAGAGAGGGGTATCTACGAGCAGTACTTC
>TRBV6-4|TRBD1|-|TRBJ1-5
CASSNRDRGLLSQPQHF
TGTGCCAGCAGTAACCGGGACAGGGGGCTTCTAAGTCAGCCCCAGCATTTT
>TRBV10-2|TRBD1|once|TRBJ2-7
CASGQGSGYEQYF
TGCGCCAGCGGACAGGGGTCGGGCTACGAGCAGTACTTC
>TRBV30|-|many|TRBJ2-7
CAWSVTGNEQYF
TGTGCCTGGAGTGTAACTGGGAACGAGCAGTACTTC
>TRBV7-9|TRBD2|-|TRBJ2-7
CASSSRGGSIYEQYF
TGTGCCAGCAGCTCTCGGGGCGGGAGTATTTACGAGCAGTACTTC
>TRBV12-3/TRBV12-4|-|many|TRBJ1-2
CASSFGDVDYTF
TGTGCCAGCAGTTTTGGGGACGTTGACTACACCTTC
>TRBV29-1|-|few|TRBJ2-7
CSVEDRGWAPGEQYF
TGCAGCGTTGAAGATAGGGGGTGGGCTCCCGGGGAGCAGTACTTC
>TRBV28|TRBD1|many|TRBJ2-5
CASSRDRGRGGLGTQYF
TGTGCCAGCAGTAGGGACAGGGGTAGGGGAGGCCTTGGGACCCAGTACTTC
>TRBV11-2|-|many|TRBJ2-3
CASSPGDTQYF
TGTGCCAGCAGCCCCGGGGATACGCAGTATTTT
>TRBV7-9|-|-|TRBJ2-7
CASSLAPGGFYEQYF
TGTGCCAGCAGCTTAGCTCCGGGGGGCTTCTACGAGCAGTACTTC
>TRBV30|-|few|TRBJ1-1
CAWTRMDGGRGEAFF
TGTGCCTGGACTCGAATGGACGGAGGACGGGGTGAAGCTTTCTTT
>TRBV2|TRBD2|many|TRBJ2-2
CASAAGRTGELFF
TGTGCCAGCGCAGCGGGAAGGACCGGGGAGCTGTTTTTT
>TRBV3-1|TRBD1|-|TRBJ2-7
CASSQGRDRTYEQYF
TGTGCCAGCAGCCAAGGCCGGGACAGGACGTACGAGCAGTACTTC
>TRBV20-1|-|many|TRBJ1-1
CSAAGGRTGNTEAFF
TGCAGTGCGGCGGGGGGCAGAACCGGGAACACTGAAGCTTTCTTT